This T cell receptor beta chain was obtained from a study of cytomegalovirus exposure and HLA in healthy donors. V was pared by 0 bases and J by 7 bases, with 14 bases of the junction left unmatched. Germline lookup yields CDR1 SGDLS and CDR2 YYNGEE. The CDR3 extends over 18 amino acids. In the PCR, 60 Vbeta and 13 Jbeta primers were used. Profiled with immunoSEQ multiplex PCR; TCRdb holds only in-frame clones, not every one. The sample yields about 160,000 clones, roughly 80% seen once. This TCR derives from a man aged 50 to 60 in good health and CMV-seropositive. Material: PBMCs. J is TRBJ2-3 and V is TRBV9, with 10 bases lining up with TRBD2. The CDR3 sequence: CASSVASGGPTTTYTQYF. The CDR3 DNA reads as TGTGCCAGCAGCGTAGCTAGCGGGGGCCCGACCACCACTTATACGCAGTATTTT.